The 10 T cell receptor beta chains presented below share a single source sample, sequenced in a study of T cells in Graves' hyperthyroidism and ophthalmopathy. It was RNA transcripts that yielded the amplified TCR beta CDR3 regions. TCR CDR3 underwent first-round RT-PCR with the HTBI primer set. MiXCR, applied by TCRdb to the multiplex PCR reads, yields one record per CDR3 protein. The sample carries around 450,000 distinct CDR3 sequences, about 15% recorded once. Material for sequencing was blood. Every receptor here comes from a woman under 30 with Graves' hyperthyroidism.

This clonotype was picked up many times. This chain joins TRBV20-1 and TRBJ2-3, with 9 bases fitting TRBD2. The CDR3 is 15 amino acids. V dropped 2 bases and J dropped 2; count of bases not matched to a gene: 5. The V gene's germline CDR1 is DFQATT and CDR2 SNEGSKA (reference sequence). DNA for the CDR3: TGCAGTGCTAGAAGCCAGCGGGGGGCCACAGATACGCAGTATTTT. Protein: CSARSQRGATDTQYF.

This clonotype was recorded at least ten times. The V gene is TRBV5-1, the J gene TRBJ1-1; D is uncertain. Germline V gives CDR1 SGHRS, CDR2 YFSETQ. Trimming left V 1 base short and J 6 bases short, with 10 bases between. The CDR3 has 13 residues. The CDR3 spells CASSLSGVPEAFF. CDR3 coding DNA: TGCGCCAGCAGCTTGTCGGGAGTTCCTGAAGCTTTCTTT.

This clonotype was counted ten times or more. The chain combines TRBV3-1 with TRBJ1-1, with D tentatively TRBD1 (6 bases). The germline V gene encodes CDR1 LGHDT and CDR2 YNNKEL (reference sequence). V lost 5 bases and J 12 bases, leaving 13 bases between the germline ends. The CDR3 has 11 residues. In DNA form, the CDR3 reads TGTGCCAGCAGCGGGGGCTCCGAGCCTTTCTTT. Amino acids: CASSGGSEPFF.

This clonotype was found many times. The gene calls are TRBV28 and TRBJ1-4; the match to TRBD1 covers 7 bases. The germline V gene has CDR1 MDHEN and CDR2 SYDVKM. This CDR3 region has 16 residues. V was pared by 4 bases and J by 7 bases, with 12 bases of the junction left unmatched. This CDR3 reads CASSWPNRGKGEKLFF. DNA of the CDR3: TGTGCCAGCAGTTGGCCTAACAGGGGTAAGGGTGAAAAACTGTTTTTT. The whole variable domain, remainder taken from reference TRBV28 and TRBJ1-4, is DVKVTQSSRYLVKRTGEKVFLECVQDMDHENMFWYRQDPGLGLRLIYFSYDVKMKEKGDIPEGYSVSREKKERFSLILESASTNQTSMYLCASSWPNRGKGEKLFFGSGTQLSVL.

This clonotype was counted between two and nine times. The chain couples TRBV6-1 to TRBJ2-3, with 10 bases aligning to TRBD2. V dropped 6 bases and J dropped 0; count of bases not matched to a gene: 6. The germline V gene has CDR1 MNHNS and CDR2 SASEGT. The CDR3 is made up of 16 amino acids. The CDR3 here is CASSLSGRASTDTQYF. Written as DNA, the CDR3 is TGTGCCAGCAGCCTCAGCGGGAGGGCTAGCACAGATACGCAGTATTTT.

This clonotype has ten or more counts. The chain combines TRBV28 with TRBJ1-2; 8 nucleotides align to TRBD1. This CDR3 has 15 amino acids. V shed 7 bases, J shed 2 bases, and the junction held 9 bases outside the gene matches. Germline assignment: CDR1 MDHEN and CDR2 SYDVKM. CDR3: CASTKRTGKNYGYTF. CDR3 sequence (DNA): TGTGCCAGCACCAAGAGGACAGGGAAGAACTATGGCTACACCTTC.

This sequence joins TRBV5-4 and TRBJ2-1; TRBD2 matches 9 bases. Trimming cost V 3 bases and J 6 bases; bases outside gene matches: 7. Germline-derived CDR1 and CDR2 are SGHNT and YYREEE (reference sequence). CDR3 length equals 15 residues. The CDR3 coding sequence is TGTGCCAGCAGCTCCGCGCGGGAGGGGGGCAATGAGCAGTTCTTC. This sequence encodes CASSSAREGGNEQFF.

This clonotype was detected many times. The V call is TRBV6-2 or TRBV6-3, the J call TRBJ2-7; TRBD2 matches 11 bases. In germline, CDR1 is MNHEY, CDR2 SVGEGT. The CDR3 spans 14 residues. J gave up 12 bases and V 7 bases, and 14 bases lay outside the gene matches. The CDR3: CASTLSPLAGGMYF. The CDR3, as DNA: TGTGCCAGCACCCTTAGCCCTCTAGCGGGAGGCATGTACTTC.

This clonotype has ten or more counts. CDR3 sequence reads: CASSWQQETQYF. For the CDR3, the DNA is TGTGCCAGCAGTTGGCAGCAAGAGACCCAGTACTTC. The rearrangement links TRBV12-3 or TRBV12-4 to TRBJ2-5; D uncertain. The length of the CDR3 is 12 residues. The V end lost 4 bases, the J end lost 2 bases, and 5 bases lay between the germline ends.

This clonotype has ten or more counts. The chain uses TRBV2 and TRBJ1-6; no definite D call. The CDR3 length is 12 residues. The germline V and J ends were trimmed by 6 bases and 12 bases, with 12 bases remaining between them. Germline CDR1 SNHLY, CDR2 FYNNEI. The CDR3 loop reads CASSSFRGPLHF. CDR3 nucleotide sequence: TGTGCCAGCAGCAGTTTTCGGGGACCCCTCCACTTT.